This TCR beta chain was sequenced for a study of T cells of healthy individuals. TCRdb analysed the 5' RACE reads with MiXCR anew, one entry per CDR3 protein. The sample includes about 53,000 distinct CDR3 sequences, around 15% of them seen just once. This clonotype was counted at least ten times. This sequence was found in a human donor in good health.

In nucleotides, the CDR3 is TGTGCCAGCAGCTTCGGGACAGGGGACAATGAGCAGTTCTTC. It specifies CASSFGTGDNEQFF. The gene calls are TRBV11-2 and TRBJ2-1, with 10 bases matching TRBD1. Looked up from germline, CDR1 is SGHAT and CDR2 is FQNNGV. V lost 3 bases and J lost 5; bases outside the gene matches: 1. The CDR3 covers 14 residues.